Each of the 4 T cell receptor beta chains below was sequenced from the same sample in a study of blood T cell repertoires in COVID-19. Measured with immunoSEQ multiplex PCR; TCRdb has only the in-frame clones, and not every one. The profile shows about 140,000 clones, around 91% of them singletons. Sequencing used peripheral blood. Receptors were obtained from a woman aged 55-70 years with active COVID-19.

The chain carries TRBV6-5 and TRBJ1-1; 7 bases are a match to TRBD1. Germline V gene lookup returns CDR1 MNHEY and CDR2 SVGAGI. This CDR3 has 12 residues. Losses at the gene ends were 8 bases for V and 3 bases for J; bases not matched to a gene: 3. CDR3 bases: TGTGCCAGCGGGGACAGCCACACTGAAGCTTTCTTT. Translated: CASGDSHTEAFF.

This clone is a singleton in its sample. The chain joins TRBV10-3 to TRBJ2-1; 9 nucleotides align to TRBD2. Germline assignment: CDR1 ENHRY and CDR2 SYGVKD. V shed 2 bases and J 0 bases; nucleotides not matched to a gene: 5. The CDR3 contains 17 residues. In DNA form, the CDR3 reads TGTGCCATCAGTGAGGCAGCGGGAGGTTCCTCCTACAATGAGCAGTTCTTC. It encodes CAISEAAGGSSYNEQFF.

A note on this clone: The sample has other DNA sequences that encode this CDR3 too. The chain is built from TRBV10-3 and TRBJ2-7; the D is unclear. Per germline, CDR1 ENHRY and CDR2 SYGVKD. V was shortened by 3 bases and J by 3 bases, with 6 bases between the two germline ends. The CDR3 runs to 12 residues. This CDR3 is CAISEAGYEQYF. In DNA, the CDR3 is TGTGCCATCAGTGAAGCCGGCTACGAGCAGTACTTC.

The chain employs TRBV5-6 and TRBJ1-5; unclear D gene. Germline V gene data show CDR1 as SGHDT and CDR2 as YYEEEE. The CDR3 sequence is 15 residues long. V shed 0 bases and J shed 0 bases, with 7 bases lying between them. The CDR3 loop reads CASSLGQYSNQPQHF. The CDR3 DNA is TGTGCCAGCAGCTTGGGGCAGTATAGCAATCAGCCCCAGCATTTT. Combining the CDR3 with reference TRBV5-6 and TRBJ1-5 gives the whole variable domain DAGVTQSPTHLIKTRGQQVTLRCSPKSGHDTVSWYQQALGQGPQFIFQYYEEEERQRGNFPDRFSGHQFPNYSSELNVNALLLGDSALYLCASSLGQYSNQPQHFGDGTRLSIL.